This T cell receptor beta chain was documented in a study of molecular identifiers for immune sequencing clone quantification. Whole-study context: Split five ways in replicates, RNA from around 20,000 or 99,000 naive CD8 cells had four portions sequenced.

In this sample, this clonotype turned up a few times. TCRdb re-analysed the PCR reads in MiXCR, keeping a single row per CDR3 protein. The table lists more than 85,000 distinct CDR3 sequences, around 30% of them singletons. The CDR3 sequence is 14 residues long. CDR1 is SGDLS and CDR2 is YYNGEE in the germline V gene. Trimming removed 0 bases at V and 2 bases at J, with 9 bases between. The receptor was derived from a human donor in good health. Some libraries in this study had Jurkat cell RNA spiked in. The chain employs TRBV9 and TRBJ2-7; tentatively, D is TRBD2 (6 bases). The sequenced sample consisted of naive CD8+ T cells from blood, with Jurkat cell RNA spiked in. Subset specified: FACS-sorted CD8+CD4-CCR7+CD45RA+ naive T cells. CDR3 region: CASSVVPGAYEQYF. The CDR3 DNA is TGTGCCAGCAGCGTAGTACCGGGAGCCTACGAGCAGTACTTC.